This passage covers 26 T cell receptor beta chains from one sample sequenced in a study of cytomegalovirus exposure and HLA in healthy donors. Primers: 60 Vbeta forward and 13 Jbeta reverse. TCRdb's copy holds only in-frame clones and misses some; the assay was immunoSEQ multiplex PCR. The sample yields some 96,000 clones, more than 70% seen once. Input material: PBMCs. Source of these receptors: a female donor in good health and CMV-seronegative.

The CDR3 spells CASSPQTGGNTGELFF. The CDR3 DNA sequence: TGTGCCAGCTCACCACAAACAGGGGGGAACACCGGGGAGCTGTTTTTT. The chain uses TRBV18 and TRBJ2-2; 8 bases line up with TRBD1. The CDR3 extends over 16 amino acids. The V gene end was trimmed by 1 base and the J gene end by 1 base; junction bases not matched to a gene: 2. Germline lookup yields CDR1 KGHSH and CDR2 LQKENI.

This chain uses TRBV27 with TRBJ2-4; possible D gene TRBD2, 5 bases. From germline, CDR1 is MNHEY and CDR2 SMNVEV (reference sequence). The CDR3 covers 14 residues. V was pared by 2 bases and J by 8 bases, with 13 bases between. CDR3 nucleotide sequence: TGTGCCAGCAGTTTAAGATCCTCGAGGGACATTCAGTACTTC. Its translation is CASSLRSSRDIQYF.

The chain is built from TRBV30 and TRBJ1-4; no clear D gene. The V end was cut by 7 bases, the J end by 8 bases, with 14 bases between. From germline, CDR1 is GTSNPN and CDR2 SVGIG (reference sequence). This CDR3 has 12 residues. As DNA, the CDR3 is TGTGCCTCACAGTGGGGAGGGGAAAAACTGTTTTTT. Translation gives CASQWGGEKLFF.

J is TRBJ2-1 and V is TRBV6-1; 7 bases match TRBD1. CDR1 is MNHNS, CDR2 SASEGT, per germline. This CDR3 has 15 amino acids. V was pared by 6 bases and J by 0 bases, with 5 bases of the junction left unmatched. In DNA, the CDR3 is TGTGCCAGCAGAGGGACAGTGAGCTCCTACAATGAGCAGTTCTTC. Its translation is CASRGTVSSYNEQFF.

The rearrangement uses TRBV5-1 and TRBJ2-3; TRBD2 matches at 13 bases. The trim removed 3 bases at V and 3 bases at J, leaving 4 bases unmatched. The germline V gene encodes CDR1 SGHRS and CDR2 YFSETQ. The CDR3 length is 16 residues. The CDR3 here is CASSSTSGGRTDTQYF. In DNA, the CDR3 is TGCGCCAGCAGCTCGACTAGCGGGGGGAGGACAGATACGCAGTATTTT.

The V and J genes are TRBV7-2 and TRBJ1-4, with a possible D match to TRBD1 (5 bases). Germline lookup yields CDR1 SGHTA and CDR2 FQGNSA. The CDR3 spans 16 residues. V gave up 5 bases and J gave up 8 bases, with 21 bases separating them. This chain's CDR3 is CASSAGRGGIREKLFF. The DNA for the CDR3 is TGTGCCAGCAGCGCAGGGAGGGGCGGGATTCGAGAAAAACTGTTTTTT.

This clone was seen a single time. This chain joins TRBV11-2 and TRBJ1-6; D gene uncertain. With 2 bases removed from V and 10 bases from J, the gap between germline ends came to 12 bases. Germline CDR1 SGHAT, CDR2 FQNNGV. The CDR3 is 14 amino acids. CDR3 sequence (DNA): TGTGCCAGCAGCTTACTGGGTCGGGTGTCACCCCTCCACTTT. Residues: CASSLLGRVSPLHF.

CDR3 region: CASSTARDTQYF. CDR3 nucleotide sequence: TGTGCCAGTAGTACGGCTAGGGATACGCAGTATTTT. This chain joins TRBV19 and TRBJ2-3; D gene unclear. The V gene's germline CDR1 is LNHDA and CDR2 SQIVND (reference sequence). With 4 bases removed from V and 6 bases from J, the gap between germline ends came to 8 bases. The CDR3 runs to 12 residues.

This clone was counted a few times. The J gene is TRBJ1-5, the V gene TRBV30, with D maybe TRBD1 (5 bases). Per the germline V gene, CDR1 is GTSNPN and CDR2 is SVGIG (reference sequence). V was shortened by 1 base and J by 0 bases, with 7 bases between the two germline ends. The CDR3 has 14 residues. DNA of the CDR3: TGTGCCTGGAGTGAGGGGTTTAGCAATCAGCCCCAGCATTTT. Translating gives CAWSEGFSNQPQHF.

The V and J genes are TRBV2 and TRBJ2-5; no clear D gene. The end of the DNA fits TRBJ2-7 better, so the J call may be wrong. This CDR3 is 11 amino acids long. Looked up from germline, CDR1 is SNHLY and CDR2 is FYNNEI. The CDR3 nucleotides read TGTGCCAGCAGTGTCACCTACGAGCAGTACTTC. Its translation is CASSVTYEQYF.

V usage is TRBV6-5 and J usage is TRBJ2-2; maybe TRBD1 (5 bases). The CDR3 consists of 15 residues. V gave up 6 bases and J gave up 2 bases, with 13 bases separating them. Germline CDR1 reads MNHEY; CDR2 reads SVGAGI. CDR3 coding DNA: TGTGCCAGCAGAAGGGGAAGCCCAAACACCGGGGAGCTGTTTTTT. Protein: CASRRGSPNTGELFF.

V and J are TRBV4-2 and TRBJ2-1; maybe TRBD1 (6 bases). Trimming shortened V by 4 bases and J by 7 bases, and 11 bases separated the two germline ends. The CDR3 runs to 13 residues. Germline V gene sequence: CDR1 LGHNA, CDR2 YNFKEQ. The CDR3 spells CASSLTQGNEQFF. The CDR3 DNA reads TGTGCCAGCAGCCTCACGCAGGGGAATGAGCAGTTCTTC.

This chain joins TRBV15 and TRBJ1-1; D gene uncertain. This CDR3 region has 14 residues. Trimming pared 2 bases from V and 0 bases from J, leaving 7 bases between. The germline gives CDR1 LNHNV, CDR2 YYDKDF (reference sequence). CDR3 sequence reads: CATSRRRVNTEAFF. DNA of the CDR3: TGTGCCACCAGCAGAAGGAGGGTGAACACTGAAGCTTTCTTT. Combining the CDR3 with reference TRBV15 and TRBJ1-1 gives the whole variable domain DAMVIQNPRYQVTQFGKPVTLSCSQTLNHNVMYWYQQKSSQAPKLLFHYYDKDFNNEADTPDNFQSRRPNTSFCFLDIRSPGLGDTAMYLCATSRRRVNTEAFFGQGTRLTVV.

This rearrangement joins TRBV2 to TRBJ2-4; no clear D. CDR3 length equals 12 residues. V was pared by 5 bases and J by 3 bases, with 5 bases between. From germline, CDR1 is SNHLY and CDR2 FYNNEI. The CDR3 sequence: CASSTDKNIQYF. The CDR3 nucleotides read TGTGCCAGCAGTACTGACAAAAACATTCAGTACTTC.

This chain uses TRBV2 with TRBJ2-2, with 8 bases that match TRBD2. Germline assignment: CDR1 SNHLY and CDR2 FYNNEI. V was pared by 8 bases and J by 7 bases, with 12 bases of the junction left unmatched. The CDR3 is made up of 15 amino acids. DNA of the CDR3: TGTGCCAGCGAGGAGCGGGCCAGCGGGGGCGGGGAGCTGTTTTTT. Its translation is CASEERASGGGELFF.

This rearrangement joins TRBV30 to TRBJ1-1, with 8 nucleotides matching TRBD1. Germline V gene lookup returns CDR1 GTSNPN and CDR2 SVGIG (reference sequence). The CDR3 covers 15 residues. V dropped 4 bases and J dropped 0; count of bases not matched to a gene: 7. The CDR3: CAWNPGQVLNTEAFF. The CDR3 nucleotides read TGTGCCTGGAATCCGGGACAGGTTTTGAACACTGAAGCTTTCTTT.

The chain uses TRBV2 and TRBJ2-2; 10 nucleotides match TRBD1. The ends lost 6 bases at V and 5 bases at J; junction bases unmatched: 6. Per the germline V gene, CDR1 is SNHLY and CDR2 is FYNNEI. The CDR3 length is 15 residues. The DNA of the CDR3 is TGTGCCAGCAGACTGGACAGGGGGGGGACCGGGGAGCTGTTTTTT. Translating gives CASRLDRGGTGELFF.

This clone was detected a few times. The V call is TRBV4-1, the J call TRBJ1-5; D call uncertain. Per germline, CDR1 MGHRA and CDR2 YSYEKL. The CDR3 contains 19 residues. Trimming cost V 5 bases and J 3 bases, with 26 bases left between them. Here the CDR3 reads CASSGESAETGFYNQPQHF. In nucleotides, the CDR3 is TGCGCCAGCAGCGGGGAATCAGCAGAGACGGGGTTCTACAATCAGCCCCAGCATTTT.

The chain couples TRBV30 to TRBJ1-4; D is perhaps TRBD1 (5 bases). The CDR3 covers 16 residues. Germline CDR1 GTSNPN, CDR2 SVGIG (reference sequence). Deletions cut 4 bases from V and 6 bases from J, with 21 bases between. The CDR3 spells CAWMDIYRTRDEKLFF. The DNA for the CDR3 is TGTGCCTGGATGGACATTTACCGTACCCGAGATGAAAAACTGTTTTTT. The full variable domain, rest sourced from reference TRBV30 and TRBJ1-4, is SQTIHQWPATLVQPVGSPLSLECTVEGTSNPNLYWYRQAAGRGLQLLFYSVGIGQISSEVPQNLSASRPQDRQFILSSKKLLLSDSGFYLCAWMDIYRTRDEKLFFGSGTQLSVL.

The V and J genes are TRBV7-2 and TRBJ2-7; a weak D match, TRBD1 (6 bases). This CDR3 has 17 residues. Germline loops: CDR1 SGHTA, CDR2 FQGNSA. Trimming shortened V by 1 base and J by 4 bases, and 20 bases separated the two germline ends. This CDR3 is CASSLVGRGATQYEQYF. The DNA for the CDR3 is TGTGCCAGCAGCTTAGTCGGCAGGGGCGCGACACAGTACGAGCAGTACTTC.

The J gene is TRBJ1-1, the V gene TRBV18; D gene uncertain. The V gene's germline CDR1 is KGHSH and CDR2 LQKENI. Trimming took off 3 bases at V and 0 bases at J, with 23 bases between the two ends. This CDR3 has 19 residues. This CDR3 reads CASSPKIALGDVVNTEAFF. The CDR3 nucleotides are TGTGCCAGCTCACCCAAAATTGCCCTCGGGGATGTGGTGAACACTGAAGCTTTCTTT.

In this sample, this clone turned up once. This chain joins TRBV9 and TRBJ2-3, with 11 bases lining up with TRBD2. Germline CDR1 and CDR2: SGDLS and YYNGEE. This CDR3 region has 17 residues. V was pared by 4 bases and J by 3 bases, with 10 bases of the junction left unmatched. Here the CDR3 DNA reads TGTGCCAGCAGCCCCAGGACTAGCGGGCCTCTAACAGATACGCAGTATTTT. Its translation is CASSPRTSGPLTDTQYF.

The chain couples TRBV27 to TRBJ1-6; 9 bases fit TRBD1. The V segment lost 10 bases and the J segment 4 bases; nucleotides outside the gene matches: 11. Germline assignment: CDR1 MNHEY and CDR2 SMNVEV (reference sequence). The CDR3 sequence is 16 residues long. CDR3 bases: TGTGCCACCCGCCCCGACAGGGGGAGGTATAATTCACCCCTCCACTTT. Its protein is CATRPDRGRYNSPLHF.

This clone has only one observation. The chain has TRBV19 and TRBJ2-3; 12 nucleotides agree with TRBD2. The V segment lost 6 bases and the J segment 4 bases; nucleotides outside the gene matches: 11. CDR1 LNHDA and CDR2 SQIVND come from the germline V gene (reference sequence). The CDR3 has 17 residues. In DNA, the CDR3 is TGTGCCAGTAGATTGGGACGGACTAGCGGGATCGCAGATACGCAGTATTTT. Protein: CASRLGRTSGIADTQYF.

This clone showed up just once. The chain carries TRBV5-1 and TRBJ2-2, with D unclear. Deletions cut 0 bases from V and 7 bases from J, with 4 bases between. The CDR3 runs to 12 residues. Germline CDR1 reads SGHRS; CDR2 reads YFSETQ. CDR3 nucleotide sequence: TGCGCCAGCAGCTTGGATATCGGGGAGCTGTTTTTT. Translation gives CASSLDIGELFF.

The rearrangement links TRBV6-1 to TRBJ1-2; tentative D call: TRBD1 (6 bases). Looked up from germline, CDR1 is MNHNS and CDR2 is SASEGT. V was clipped by 0 bases and J by 2 bases, with 7 bases between them. This CDR3 spans 14 amino acids. CDR3 DNA sequence: TGTGCCAGCAGTGAAGCCGGGACAAACTATGGCTACACCTTC. It codes for CASSEAGTNYGYTF.